Described below is a single T cell receptor (beta chain) sequence and its context. Its cognate antigen is unknown. The data stem from a study of vaccination and CD4 T cells after COVID-19. Study overall: Two Hispanic individuals were among six male and four female convalescent patients. The authors exposed cells to overlapping spike peptides derived from SARS-CoV-2, HCoV-NL63, HCoV-OC43 and HCoV-229E.

As for treatment: roughly 10-day PBMC culture with coronavirus spike peptide pools or control peptides (ViraFEST assay). The V end lost 1 base, the J end lost 6 bases, and 10 bases lay between the germline ends. The germline V gene has CDR1 SGHVS and CDR2 FQNEAQ. The CDR3 consists of 14 residues. At the Johns Hopkins FTIC core, DNA taken from cultured CD4+ T cells was sequenced by way of the Oncomine TCR Beta short-read assay. Someone extracted genomic DNA from cultured CD4+ T cells. MiXCR, run by TCRdb on the PCR reads, gives a single entry per CDR3 protein. Counted here are around 14,000 distinct CDR3 sequences, approximately 53% occurring once; the ten biggest clones make up 10%. Overall study results and limits: Spike mono-reactivity was found in 304 of 307 vaccine-specific clones from convalescent patients.

The material sequenced was CD4+ T cells from blood, cultured in vitro. The chain recombines TRBV7-8 with TRBJ2-1, with a tentative D call TRBD2 (5 bases). The TCR was taken from a human donor who had recovered from COVID-19. In DNA form, the CDR3 reads TGTGCCAGCAGCTTAGGCCCGGGGTTCAATGAGCAGTTCTTC. This encodes CASSLGPGFNEQFF.